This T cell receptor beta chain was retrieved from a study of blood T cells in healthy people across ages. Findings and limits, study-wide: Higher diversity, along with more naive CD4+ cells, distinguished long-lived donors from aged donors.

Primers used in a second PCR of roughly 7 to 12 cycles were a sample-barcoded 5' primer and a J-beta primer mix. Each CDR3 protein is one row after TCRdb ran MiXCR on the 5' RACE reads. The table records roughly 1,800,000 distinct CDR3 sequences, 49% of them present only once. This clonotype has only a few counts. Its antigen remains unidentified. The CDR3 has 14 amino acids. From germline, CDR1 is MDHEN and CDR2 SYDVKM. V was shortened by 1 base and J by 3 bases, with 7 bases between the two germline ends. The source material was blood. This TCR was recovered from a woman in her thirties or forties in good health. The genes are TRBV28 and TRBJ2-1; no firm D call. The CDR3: CASSLYHSYNEQFF. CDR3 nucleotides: TGTGCCAGCAGTTTATACCACAGCTACAATGAGCAGTTCTTC.